Included here is one T cell receptor beta chain sequence, with context. All of the donors resided in Nashville, Tennessee, and each was a Caucasian adult. This entry belongs to a study of shared clonotypes between healthy human individuals. Study details: Each donor's CD8 memory used one plate, CD8 naive two, each CD4 subset three.

Only in-frame clones appear in the TCRdb table, and some are missing; sequencing was by immunoSEQ multiplex PCR. The data hold roughly 1 million clones, with approximately 80% observed a single time. Germline V gene data show CDR1 as MNHEY and CDR2 as SMNVEV (reference sequence). With V trimmed by 5 bases and J by 2 bases, 10 bases remained unmatched. The CDR3 is 17 residues long. The genes are TRBV27 and TRBJ2-4; 9 bases are a match to TRBD1. The receptor's source is a young man in good health. Some clones in this sample may be carry-over from other donors' samples. The sequencing input was memory CD4+ T cells from PBMCs. The subset denotes: CD45RA-negative fraction. The CDR3 bases are TGTGCCAGCAGTACACCAAGGGACAGGGAATCCAAAAACATTCAGTACTTC. It encodes CASSTPRDRESKNIQYF.